Below, 22 T cell receptor beta chains from the same sample are listed, as sequenced in a study of beta chain features in type 1 diabetes (dated by TCRdb to 2016 to 2019). Overall results and qualifications from the work: A moderate but significant shortening of TCRB CDR3 length was observed in type 1 diabetes patients in all four CD4+ subsets.

These receptors have no identified antigens. Library preparation used the immunoSEQ multiplex PCR assay. All of the isolated RNA was reverse transcribed with the High Capacity cDNA Reverse Transcription Kit, so expressed TCRB transcripts were sequenced. Not all clones reach the TCRdb copy of this immuneACCESS table, which keeps in-frame sequences only. Checked studies attribute under half of the gap to unresolved V genes and leave the rest unexplained. The sample data list more than 25,000 clones, and about 49% of these were observed just once. The top ten hold 0.3% of the sample. The sample taken for sequencing was stem cell memory CD4+ T cells from blood. This sample's cell subset or site label indicates: stem cell-like memory CD4+ T cells. The receptors here all came from a man younger than 45 with type 1 diabetes.

The rearrangement joins TRBV6-5 to TRBJ1-6; D ambiguous. The V end was cut by 0 bases, the J end by 3 bases, with 9 bases between. Germline values: CDR1 MNHEY, CDR2 SVGAGI. The CDR3 loop spans 16 amino acids. The CDR3 DNA sequence: TGTGCCAGCAGTTACTCCCCGTCTGTCTATAATTCACCCCTCCACTTT. Amino acid sequence: CASSYSPSVYNSPLHF.

This clone was observed a few times. The DNA for the CDR3 is TGTGCCAGTAGTTCGAGGAGACTAAACCCCTACGAGCAGTACTTC. It yields the protein CASSSRRLNPYEQYF. The chain links TRBV19 to TRBJ2-7, with D possibly matching TRBD2 (5 bases). Between the trimmed V and J ends, which lost 5 bases and 2 bases, there was a span of 16 bases. The CDR3 is 15 residues long. Germline loops: CDR1 LNHDA, CDR2 SQIVND (reference sequence).

The gene calls are TRBV29-1 and TRBJ1-3, with 7 nucleotides matching TRBD1. The CDR3 consists of 16 residues. The V segment lost 0 bases and the J segment 4 bases; nucleotides outside the gene matches: 9. Germline loops: CDR1 SQVTM, CDR2 ANQGSEA. This chain's CDR3 is CSVEDYRGLEGNTIYF. The CDR3 bases are TGCAGCGTTGAAGATTACAGGGGACTGGAAGGAAACACCATATATTTT.

The chain employs TRBV6-1 and TRBJ2-6, with TRBD2 as a possible D gene (7 bases). This CDR3 spans 20 amino acids. Germline CDR1 is MNHNS and CDR2 is SASEGT. The ends were cut back, 2 bases at V and 2 bases at J, with 22 bases in the middle. CDR3 in DNA: TGTGCCAGCAGTGAAAGGGGGGGGACAAATGGAGCAGCTGGGGCCAACGTCCTGACTTTC. As protein: CASSERGGTNGAAGANVLTF.

V is TRBV5-1 and J is TRBJ2-3; TRBD2 is a possible D gene (5 bases). Trimming took 0 bases from V and 2 from J, leaving 13 bases between them. The length of the CDR3 is 16 residues. Per the germline V gene, CDR1 is SGHRS and CDR2 is YFSETQ. The CDR3 loop reads CASSLGLGDITDTQYF. The DNA for the CDR3 is TGCGCCAGCAGCTTGGGGCTCGGGGATATCACAGATACGCAGTATTTT.

This clone was picked up a small number of times. The chain recombines TRBV4-2 with TRBJ2-1; TRBD2 is a possible D gene (6 bases). Germline lookup yields CDR1 LGHNA and CDR2 YNFKEQ. The germline V and J ends were trimmed by 1 base and 0 bases, with 13 bases remaining between them. The length of the CDR3 is 17 residues. CDR3 sequence (DNA): TGTGCCAGCAGCCAAGGGTTCGGACTAAGCTCCTACAATGAGCAGTTCTTC. Protein product: CASSQGFGLSSYNEQFF.

This chain joins TRBV27 and TRBJ2-6; the D gene is possibly TRBD1 (6 bases). This CDR3 has 17 residues. Per the germline V gene, CDR1 is MNHEY and CDR2 is SMNVEV (reference sequence). V was clipped by 3 bases and J by 1 base, with 13 bases between them. CDR3: CASSLYWGQSGANVLTF. The CDR3 DNA reads as TGTGCCAGCAGTTTGTATTGGGGGCAGTCTGGGGCCAACGTCCTGACTTTC.

The chain links TRBV19 to TRBJ2-7; unclear D gene. The ends were cut back, 3 bases at V and 1 base at J, with 10 bases in the middle. This CDR3 is built from 14 residues. In germline, CDR1 is LNHDA, CDR2 SQIVND (reference sequence). CDR3 in amino acids: CASSIEWRSYEQYF. CDR3 coding DNA: TGTGCCAGTAGTATTGAGTGGAGATCCTACGAGCAGTACTTC.

This clone turned up a few times. The chain combines TRBV6-6 with TRBJ1-6; D is unresolved. Germline V CDR1 and CDR2: MNHNY, SVGAGI (reference sequence). The CDR3 loop spans 13 amino acids. The chain's CDR3 is CATQASYNSPLHF. The CDR3 DNA is TGTGCGACGCAGGCCTCCTATAATTCACCCCTCCACTTT.

The chain recombines TRBV28 with TRBJ2-7, with TRBD2 as a possible D gene (6 bases). The CDR3 is made up of 14 amino acids. The V gene's germline CDR1 is MDHEN and CDR2 SYDVKM. V was pared by 6 bases and J by 6 bases, with 18 bases between. Here the CDR3 reads CASSYQRGAREQYF. DNA of the CDR3: TGTGCCAGCAGCTACCAGCGCGGGGCGCGCGAGCAGTACTTC.

In this sample, this clone turned up a few times. In DNA form, the CDR3 reads TGTGCCAGCAGGAGGGGACAGGGGGCGAATGGCTACACCTTC. It yields the protein CASRRGQGANGYTF. The J gene is TRBJ1-2, the V gene TRBV2; 12 positions agree with TRBD1. Unmatched junction bases numbered 5, after V lost 6 bases and J lost 6 bases. Looked up from germline, CDR1 is SNHLY and CDR2 is FYNNEI. This CDR3 region has 14 residues.

V and J are TRBV30 and TRBJ1-5, with D unresolved. This CDR3 is 14 amino acids long. The germline V gene has CDR1 GTSNPN and CDR2 SVGIG (reference sequence). Trimming took off 0 bases at V and 5 bases at J, with 11 bases between the two ends. The CDR3 loop reads CAWSVHRGDQPQHF. The CDR3 DNA is TGTGCCTGGAGTGTACACCGGGGAGATCAGCCCCAGCATTTT.

This clone came up once. The chain recombines TRBV29-1 with TRBJ2-7, with 9 bases aligning to TRBD2. With V trimmed by 4 bases and J by 2 bases, 6 bases remained unmatched. CDR1 and CDR2 (germline): SQVTM, ANQGSEA. The CDR3 length is 14 residues. CDR3 sequence (DNA): TGCAGCGTTGTTAGCGGGAGTCGAACCTACGAGCAGTACTTC. It translates to CSVVSGSRTYEQYF.

V usage is TRBV7-2 and J usage is TRBJ2-5; 9 nucleotides line up with TRBD2. J gave up 2 bases and V 5 bases, and 3 bases lay outside the gene matches. Germline V lookup: CDR1 SGHTA, CDR2 FQGNSA. The CDR3 covers 14 residues. In DNA, the CDR3 is TGTGCCAGCAGCCGGACTAGCGTGCAAGAGACCCAGTACTTC. This gives the protein CASSRTSVQETQYF.

The chain has TRBV29-1 and TRBJ2-2, with 7 bases identical to TRBD2. Looked up from germline, CDR1 is SQVTM and CDR2 is ANQGSEA. After removal of 5 bases from V and 6 bases from J, the junction contained 6 bases not matched to a gene. CDR3 length equals 13 residues. The CDR3 is CSVSGIQAGELFF. Written as DNA, the CDR3 is TGCAGCGTTAGCGGGATTCAAGCCGGGGAGCTGTTTTTT.

V is TRBV19 and J is TRBJ2-1; D uncertain. V lost 8 bases, J lost 1 base, and 21 bases lay in between. The CDR3 spans 17 residues. Germline V gene data show CDR1 as LNHDA and CDR2 as SQIVND (reference sequence). The CDR3 reads CASRGARASSSYNEQFF. CDR3 DNA: TGTGCCAGTCGAGGAGCCAGAGCCAGTTCGTCCTACAATGAGCAGTTCTTC.

This chain connects TRBV30 to TRBJ1-5; D not certain. In germline, CDR1 is GTSNPN, CDR2 SVGIG (reference sequence). V lost 4 bases to trimming and J lost 0 bases, with 10 bases between them. The CDR3 consists of 14 residues. The CDR3 protein is CAWNKGDSNQPQHF. The CDR3 DNA sequence: TGTGCCTGGAATAAAGGAGATAGCAATCAGCCCCAGCATTTT.

The chain employs TRBV4-2 and TRBJ2-7, with TRBD2 matching 9 bases. The germline gives CDR1 LGHNA, CDR2 YNFKEQ. Trimming took 1 base from V and 2 from J; bases not matched to a gene: 6. This CDR3 has 16 residues. The CDR3 is CASSQALASGTYEQYF. CDR3 DNA sequence: TGTGCCAGCAGCCAAGCTTTGGCTAGCGGGACCTACGAGCAGTACTTC.

This clone was seen a handful of times. V and J are TRBV7-9 and TRBJ1-4; D is possibly TRBD1 (6 bases). The length of the CDR3 is 13 residues. V dropped 6 bases and J dropped 4 bases, with 9 bases sitting between them. CDR1 and CDR2 from the germline V gene are SEHNR and FQNEAQ (reference sequence). The CDR3 loop is CASRQGLNEKLFF. DNA for the CDR3: TGTGCCAGCAGACAGGGCCTTAATGAAAAACTGTTTTTT.

This clone was seen a handful of times. This chain joins TRBV10-2 and TRBJ2-1; the match to TRBD1 covers 7 bases. The V segment lost 6 bases and the J segment 5 bases; nucleotides outside the gene matches: 10. The CDR3 spans 15 residues. Germline CDR1 reads WSHSY; CDR2 reads SAAADI. The CDR3 bases are TGCGCCAGCAGCATGACGAGGGGGCTCAACAATGAGCAGTTCTTC. Translating it yields CASSMTRGLNNEQFF.

This clone was counted a few times. J is TRBJ2-6 and V is TRBV10-3; TRBD1 agrees at 9 bases. V was clipped by 6 bases and J by 4 bases; unmatched bases: 7. Germline V gene data show CDR1 as ENHRY and CDR2 as SYGVKD. The CDR3 runs 16 residues. CDR3 amino acids: CAISLGQGSGANVLTF. The CDR3 nucleotides are TGTGCCATCAGCCTCGGACAGGGGTCGGGGGCCAACGTCCTGACTTTC.

The genes are TRBV6-5 and TRBJ1-1; D not resolved. The CDR3 extends over 13 amino acids. Germline V gene lookup returns CDR1 MNHEY and CDR2 SVGAGI. V gave up 6 bases and J gave up 4 bases, with 12 bases separating them. This CDR3 is CASSGGGGTEAFF. CDR3 bases: TGTGCCAGCAGCGGTGGCGGTGGCACTGAAGCTTTCTTT.